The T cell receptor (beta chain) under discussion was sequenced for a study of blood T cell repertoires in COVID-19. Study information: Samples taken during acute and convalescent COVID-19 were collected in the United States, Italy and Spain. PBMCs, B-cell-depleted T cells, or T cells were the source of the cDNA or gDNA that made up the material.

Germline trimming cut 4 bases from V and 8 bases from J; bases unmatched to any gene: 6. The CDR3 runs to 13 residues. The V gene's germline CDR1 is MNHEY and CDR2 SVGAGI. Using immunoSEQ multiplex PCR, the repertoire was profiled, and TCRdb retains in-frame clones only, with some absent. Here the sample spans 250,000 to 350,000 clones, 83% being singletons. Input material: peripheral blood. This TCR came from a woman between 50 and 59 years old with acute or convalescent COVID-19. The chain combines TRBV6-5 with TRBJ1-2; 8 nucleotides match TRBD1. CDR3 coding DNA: TGTGCCAGCAGTTCCAGCAGGGGGCTCGGCTACACCTTC. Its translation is CASSSSRGLGYTF.